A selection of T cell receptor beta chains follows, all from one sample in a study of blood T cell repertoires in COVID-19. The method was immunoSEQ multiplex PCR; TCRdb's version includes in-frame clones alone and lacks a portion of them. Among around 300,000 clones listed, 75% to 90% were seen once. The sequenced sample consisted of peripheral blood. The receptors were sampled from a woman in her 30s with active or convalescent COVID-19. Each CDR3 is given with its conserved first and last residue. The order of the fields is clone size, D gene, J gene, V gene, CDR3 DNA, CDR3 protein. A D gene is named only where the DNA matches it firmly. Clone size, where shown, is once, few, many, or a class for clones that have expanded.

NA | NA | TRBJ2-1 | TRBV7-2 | TGTGCCAGCAGCTTAGGACTAATCAATGAGCAGTTCTTC | CASSLGLINEQFF
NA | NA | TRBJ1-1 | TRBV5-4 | TGTGCCAGCAGCATCCCGACAGCAAACACTGAAGCTTTCTTT | CASSIPTANTEAFF
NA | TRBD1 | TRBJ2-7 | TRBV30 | TGTGCCTGGGGTTCTCAGCAACCGGGACAGTTTTTC | CAWGSQQPGQFF
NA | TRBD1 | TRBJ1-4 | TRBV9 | TGTGCCAGCAGCGTAGGGAGGACAGGGAGTGAAAAACTGTTTTTT | CASSVGRTGSEKLFF
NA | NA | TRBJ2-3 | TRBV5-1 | TGCGCCAGCAGCTTGGAGGGGTCAGATACGCAGTATTTT | CASSLEGSDTQYF
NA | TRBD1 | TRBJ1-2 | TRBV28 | TGTGCCAGCAGTTCGACAGGGAACTATGGCTACACCTTC | CASSSTGNYGYTF
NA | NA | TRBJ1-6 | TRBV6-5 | TGTGCCACCCGATTCAGGAATTCACCCCTCCACTTT | CATRFRNSPLHF
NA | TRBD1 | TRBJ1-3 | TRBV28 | TGTGCCAGCCGGGACAGGGGGCTCTCAGGTGGAAACACCATATATTTT | CASRDRGLSGGNTIYF
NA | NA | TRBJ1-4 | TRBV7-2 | TGTGCCAGCAGCTCCAACTCCTTGACAGTTCAAGGTGAAAAACTGTTTTTT | CASSSNSLTVQGEKLFF
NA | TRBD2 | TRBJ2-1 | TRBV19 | TGTGCCAGTAGTATATCTGATGGGTCAGCGGGGGGATACAATGAGCAGTTCTTC | CASSISDGSAGGYNEQFF
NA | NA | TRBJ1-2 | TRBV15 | TGTGCCACCAGCAGAGATCCAGGACAGAGGTATGGCTACACCTTC | CATSRDPGQRYGYTF
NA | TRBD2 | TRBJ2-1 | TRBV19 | TGTGCCAGTAGTGTGTCACTAGCGGGGGGGTACAATGAGCAGTTCTTC | CASSVSLAGGYNEQFF
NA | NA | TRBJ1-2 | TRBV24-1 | TGTGCCACCAGTAGCTCGTCAGGGGCAACCAACTATGGCTACACCTTC | CATSSSSGATNYGYTF
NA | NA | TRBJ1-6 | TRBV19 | TGTGCCAGTAGTCGTGATTCCGGGACACCCTCACCCCTCCACTTT | CASSRDSGTPSPLHF
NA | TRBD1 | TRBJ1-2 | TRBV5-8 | TGTGCCAGCAGCTCCGACAGGGGGCTCCTCGGGACCTTC | CASSSDRGLLGTF
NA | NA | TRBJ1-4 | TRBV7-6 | TGTGCCAGCAGCTTAGACTTCCGTAATGAAAAACTGTTTTTT | CASSLDFRNEKLFF
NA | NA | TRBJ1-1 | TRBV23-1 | TGCGCCAGCAGTCAATTGACAGGGAACACTGAAGCTTTCTTT | CASSQLTGNTEAFF
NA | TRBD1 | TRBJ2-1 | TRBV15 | TGTGCCACCAGCAGAGGGGGACAGAGCAATGAGCAGTTCTTC | CATSRGGQSNEQFF
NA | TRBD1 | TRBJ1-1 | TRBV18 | TGTGCCAGCTCACCACAGGGGGCCACTGAAGCTTTCTTT | CASSPQGATEAFF
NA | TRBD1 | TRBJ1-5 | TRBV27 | TGTGCCAGCAGTTGGGGGACAGGGCGTGGAAATCAGCCCCAGCATTTT | CASSWGTGRGNQPQHF
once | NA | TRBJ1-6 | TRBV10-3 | TGTGCCACCTCAGGGTTGGGTGCCGATAATTCACCCCTCCACTTT | CATSGLGADNSPLHF
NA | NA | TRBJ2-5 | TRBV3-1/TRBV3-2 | TGTGCCAGCAGCCAAACAAAAGAGACCCAGTACTTC | CASSQTKETQYF
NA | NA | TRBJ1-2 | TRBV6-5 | TGTGCCGGCCAAGGGGTAGGGGTACCCAACTATGGCTACACCTTC | CAGQGVGVPNYGYTF
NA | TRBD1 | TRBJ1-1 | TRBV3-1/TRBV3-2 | TGTGCCAGCAGAGAGGGGGCAAGGAACACTGAAGCTTTCTTT | CASREGARNTEAFF
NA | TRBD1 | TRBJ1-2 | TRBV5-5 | TGTGCCAGCAGCTTGGACAGGGGGAACTATGGCTACACCTTC | CASSLDRGNYGYTF
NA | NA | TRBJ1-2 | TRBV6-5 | TGTGCCAGCATTCCCGGATGGACTAAAGGCTACACCTTC | CASIPGWTKGYTF